Below, one T cell receptor (beta chain) is given with its context. The source of the sample is a study of blood T cell repertoires in COVID-19. Repertoires were generated with immunoSEQ multiplex PCR, while TCRdb's copy carries only in-frame clones and drops some. The table has almost 250,000 clones, around 90% seen once; the top ten hold about 1.6%. Germline V gene data show CDR1 as ENHRY and CDR2 as SYGVKD. The CDR3 covers 15 residues. The V segment lost 7 bases and the J segment 0 bases; nucleotides outside the gene matches: 7. Sequencing was performed on PBMCs or T cells enriched from blood (not recorded which). The chain couples TRBV10-3 to TRBJ2-3; 7 nucleotides align to TRBD2. The receptor was isolated from a woman between 45 and 65 years old who had recovered from COVID-19. Here the CDR3 reads CAIKESSGSTDTQYF. CDR3 in DNA: TGTGCCATCAAGGAGAGTAGCGGGAGCACAGATACGCAGTATTTT.